This TCR beta chain was obtained from a study of T cells after yellow fever vaccination. The study, taken as a whole, reports: The booster saw the reappearance of most primary-vaccination clones (around 96% CD4, roughly 87% CD8).

This clonotype has only a few counts. Antigen: not known. Template-switching 5'RACE yielded the TCR cDNA; a universal primer site and UMIs were added in the process. Each CDR3 protein gets one entry after TCRdb re-called the 5' RACE reads with MiXCR. Of 550,000 or so distinct CDR3 sequences listed, roughly 21% were seen once; the top ten hold roughly an eighth. Germline V gene sequence: CDR1 DFQATT, CDR2 SNEGSKA (reference sequence). CDR3 length: 15 residues. With 6 bases clipped from V and 7 bases from J, the junction kept 16 bases outside the gene matches. The TCR originated in a man aged 25-45 years who received the YFV17D yellow fever vaccine. The rearrangement joins TRBV20-1 to TRBJ2-7; 9 bases map to TRBD2. The sequenced sample was PBMCs, obtained 15 days after the yellow fever booster vaccination. CDR3 amino acids: CSAVLAGGPVEEQYF. Here the CDR3 DNA reads TGCAGTGCCGTTCTCGCGGGAGGGCCGGTGGAAGAGCAGTACTTC.